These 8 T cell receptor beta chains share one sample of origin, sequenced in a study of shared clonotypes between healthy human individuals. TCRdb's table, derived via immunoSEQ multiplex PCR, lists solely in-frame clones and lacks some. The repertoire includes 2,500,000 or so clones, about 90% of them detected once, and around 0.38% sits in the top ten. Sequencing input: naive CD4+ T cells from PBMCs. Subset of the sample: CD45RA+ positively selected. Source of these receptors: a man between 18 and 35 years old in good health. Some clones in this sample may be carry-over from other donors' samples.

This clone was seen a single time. The CDR3 here is CASIPGLMNTEAFF. CDR3 nucleotides: TGTGCCAGCATCCCGGGACTGATGAACACTGAAGCTTTCTTT. The chain joins TRBV7-2 to TRBJ1-1; a possible D gene is TRBD1 (5 bases). The V gene's germline CDR1 is SGHTA and CDR2 FQGNSA. CDR3 length: 14 residues. The V and J ends lost 7 bases and 0 bases respectively, with 12 bases between them.

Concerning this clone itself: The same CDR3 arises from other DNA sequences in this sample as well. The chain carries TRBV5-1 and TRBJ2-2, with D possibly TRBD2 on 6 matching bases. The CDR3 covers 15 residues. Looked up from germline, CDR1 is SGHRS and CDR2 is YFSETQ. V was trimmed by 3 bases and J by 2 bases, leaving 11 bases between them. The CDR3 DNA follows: TGCGCCAGCAGCTCAGGGACTCTTAACACCGGGGAGCTGTTTTTT. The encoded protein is CASSSGTLNTGELFF.

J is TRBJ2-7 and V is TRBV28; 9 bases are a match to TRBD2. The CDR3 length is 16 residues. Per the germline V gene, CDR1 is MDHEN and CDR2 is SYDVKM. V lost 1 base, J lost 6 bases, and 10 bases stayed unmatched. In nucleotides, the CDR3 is TGTGCCAGCAGTTTATTCCCCGCGGGAGGGCCTCTCGAGCAGTACTTC. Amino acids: CASSLFPAGGPLEQYF.

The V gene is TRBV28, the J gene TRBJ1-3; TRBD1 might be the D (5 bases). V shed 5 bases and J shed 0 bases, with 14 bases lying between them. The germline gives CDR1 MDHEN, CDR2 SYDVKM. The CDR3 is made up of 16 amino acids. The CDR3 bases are TGTGCCAGCAGTATCATCCTGGGGGTCTCTGGAAACACCATATATTTT. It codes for CASSIILGVSGNTIYF.

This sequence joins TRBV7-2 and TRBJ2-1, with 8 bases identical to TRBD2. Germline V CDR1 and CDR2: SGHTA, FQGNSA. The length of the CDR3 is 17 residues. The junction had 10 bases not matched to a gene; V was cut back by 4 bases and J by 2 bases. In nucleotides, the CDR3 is TGTGCCAGCAGCTCGTGGGGATTAGCGGGGACCTACAATGAGCAGTTCTTC. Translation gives CASSSWGLAGTYNEQFF.

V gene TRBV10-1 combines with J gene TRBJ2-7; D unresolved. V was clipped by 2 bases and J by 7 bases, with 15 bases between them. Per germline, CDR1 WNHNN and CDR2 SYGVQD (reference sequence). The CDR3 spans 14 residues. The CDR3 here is CASSEGLGLGEQYF. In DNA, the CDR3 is TGCGCCAGCAGTGAGGGGTTAGGGCTCGGAGAGCAGTACTTC.

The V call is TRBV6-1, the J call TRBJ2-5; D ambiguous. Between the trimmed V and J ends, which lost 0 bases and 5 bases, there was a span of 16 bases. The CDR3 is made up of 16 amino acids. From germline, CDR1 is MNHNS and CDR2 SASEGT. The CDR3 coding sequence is TGTGCCAGCAGTGAAGCTTCACTGGTTCCCCCGGAGACCCAGTACTTC. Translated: CASSEASLVPPETQYF.

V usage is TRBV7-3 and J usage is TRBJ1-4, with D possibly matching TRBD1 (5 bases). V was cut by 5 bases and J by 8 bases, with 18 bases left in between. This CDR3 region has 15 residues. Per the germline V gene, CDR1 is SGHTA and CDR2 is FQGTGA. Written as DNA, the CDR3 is TGTGCCAGCAGCCGTTCAGGGCGAGCGGGAGAAAAACTGTTTTTT. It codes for CASSRSGRAGEKLFF.